These 27 T cell receptor beta chains were sequenced from one sample in a study of read filtering for tumor transcriptome and immune sequencing. The library was built from roughly 400 ng RNA with molecular barcoded adaptors for alpha/delta and beta/gamma chains. One entry per CDR3 protein, called by TCRdb with MiXCR from the reads. Among tens of thousands of distinct CDR3 sequences listed, roughly 21% were seen once. The specimen sequenced was a population of CD138-negative cells sorted from bone marrow. The receptor source for this set is a donor over 35 with multiple myeloma.

In regard to this clonotype: A far larger clone is one nucleotide away, so this likely arose from a read error. The CDR3 loop is CASNPGQGVGYTF. The CDR3 bases are TGTGCCAGCAACCCGGGGCAGGGCGTCGGCTACACCTTC. The V gene is TRBV6-1, the J gene TRBJ1-2; tentatively, D is TRBD1 (5 bases). V lost 7 bases to trimming and J lost 8 bases, with 17 bases between them. The germline CDR1 and CDR2 sequences are MNHNS and SASEGT. The CDR3 is 13 residues long.

This chain links TRBV2 with TRBJ2-3; no definite D call. The V end lost 5 bases, the J end lost 0 bases, and 15 bases lay between the germline ends. Germline V CDR1 and CDR2: SNHLY, FYNNEI. This CDR3 contains 16 residues. The CDR3: CASSFGRQPSTDTQYF. DNA of the CDR3: TGTGCCAGCAGTTTCGGACGCCAACCTAGCACAGATACGCAGTATTTT.

The chain uses TRBV6-5 and TRBJ2-3; 9 nucleotides line up with TRBD2. Germline V gene data show CDR1 as MNHEY and CDR2 as SVGAGI. The CDR3 contains 16 residues. V trimming: 6 bases; J trimming: 2 bases; junction bases outside the gene matches: 9. In DNA, the CDR3 is TGTGCCAGCAGCCCTCTAAGCGGGGGGAACACAGATACGCAGTATTTT. It specifies CASSPLSGGNTDTQYF.

This clonotype has at least ten counts. The chain has TRBV5-1 and TRBJ2-6; D gene unclear. The V and J ends lost 3 bases and 0 bases respectively, with 7 bases between them. The germline V gene has CDR1 SGHRS and CDR2 YFSETQ. The CDR3 covers 15 residues. The CDR3 reads CASSWGDSGANVLTF. CDR3 nucleotides: TGCGCCAGCAGCTGGGGTGACTCTGGGGCCAACGTCCTGACTTTC.

This clonotype has only a few counts. The chain combines TRBV19 with TRBJ2-4; 9 positions match TRBD1. V lost 6 bases to trimming and J lost 7 bases; unmatched junction nucleotides: 4. This CDR3 region has 13 residues. Germline V CDR1 and CDR2: LNHDA, SQIVND (reference sequence). The CDR3 here is CASRTGGMNIQYF. In nucleotides, the CDR3 is TGTGCCAGTAGGACAGGGGGTATGAACATTCAGTACTTC.

This clonotype was found many times. The rearrangement joins TRBV28 to TRBJ1-5, with D possibly matching TRBD1 (6 bases). The CDR3 spans 13 residues. The germline V and J ends were trimmed by 5 bases and 7 bases, with 12 bases remaining between them. Germline-derived CDR1 and CDR2 are MDHEN and SYDVKM. The CDR3 bases are TGTGCCAGCAGTCCAGGGGTACGACAGCCCCAGCATTTT. Translating it yields CASSPGVRQPQHF. The full variable domain, completed using reference TRBV28 and TRBJ1-5, is DVKVTQSSRYLVKRTGEKVFLECVQDMDHENMFWYRQDPGLGLRLIYFSYDVKMKEKGDIPEGYSVSREKKERFSLILESASTNQTSMYLCASSPGVRQPQHFGDGTRLSIL.

This clonotype is medium-sized in the sample. This chain links TRBV27 with TRBJ1-2, with D maybe TRBD1 (6 bases). This CDR3 region has 14 residues. Germline V gene lookup returns CDR1 MNHEY and CDR2 SMNVEV (reference sequence). With 0 bases removed from V and 4 bases from J, the gap between germline ends came to 9 bases. CDR3 bases: TGTGCCAGCAGTTTATCAGGGGGATTCTATGGCTACACCTTC. It specifies CASSLSGGFYGYTF.

Note on this clonotype: A read error may be the cause here, since a much bigger clone is one base away. The V gene is TRBV5-1, the J gene TRBJ2-2, with D possibly TRBD2 on 5 matching bases. Germline lookup yields CDR1 SGHRS and CDR2 YFSETQ. Trimming shortened V by 2 bases and J by 7 bases, and 6 bases separated the two germline ends. CDR3 size: 12 residues. The CDR3 spells CASSLRGGELFF. The CDR3, as DNA: TGCGCCAGCAGCTTACGGGGCGGGGAGCTGTTTTTT.

This clonotype occurred a few times. The chain recombines TRBV28 with TRBJ1-2; no clear D gene. The CDR3 runs 12 residues. Trimming stripped 5 bases from V and 8 bases from J, with 12 bases between. Per the germline V gene, CDR1 is MDHEN and CDR2 is SYDVKM. In DNA, the CDR3 is TGTGCCAGCAGTGGGCTTTTCCGCGGCTACACCTTC. It is translated as CASSGLFRGYTF.

This clonotype was found many times. V is TRBV3-1 and J is TRBJ2-3; tentative D call: TRBD2 (6 bases). This CDR3 region has 16 residues. V lost 0 bases and J 2 bases, leaving 12 bases between the germline ends. Germline loops: CDR1 LGHDT, CDR2 YNNKEL (reference sequence). The chain's CDR3 is CASSQDGGPFTDTQYF. The CDR3 DNA follows: TGTGCCAGCAGCCAAGACGGGGGACCCTTCACAGATACGCAGTATTTT.

This clonotype has a count of ten or more. The chain is built from TRBV7-2 and TRBJ2-7; weak D call: TRBD1 (7 bases). This CDR3 spans 14 amino acids. Per the germline V gene, CDR1 is SGHTA and CDR2 is FQGNSA. The V and J ends lost 4 bases and 1 base respectively, with 11 bases between them. CDR3 region: CASSSQGGSYEQYF. CDR3 sequence (DNA): TGTGCCAGCAGCTCGCAGGGGGGATCCTACGAGCAGTACTTC.

This clonotype was recorded many times. The rearrangement joins TRBV5-1 to TRBJ2-7; weak D call: TRBD1 (5 bases). The V end lost 0 bases, the J end lost 5 bases, and 12 bases lay between the germline ends. The germline V gene encodes CDR1 SGHRS and CDR2 YFSETQ. This CDR3 is 14 amino acids long. CDR3 sequence reads: CASSLVSGKHEQYF. DNA of the CDR3: TGCGCCAGCAGCTTGGTTTCAGGGAAGCACGAGCAGTACTTC.

This rearrangement joins TRBV28 to TRBJ2-5, with D uncertain. V lost 5 bases to trimming and J lost 5 bases, with 9 bases between them. This CDR3 contains 12 residues. Germline V lookup: CDR1 MDHEN, CDR2 SYDVKM. The CDR3 sequence: CASSVGQETQYF. CDR3 DNA: TGTGCCAGCAGTGTAGGGCAGGAGACCCAGTACTTC.

This clonotype was detected only once. The gene calls are TRBV19 and TRBJ1-2, with 12 bases aligning to TRBD1. The CDR3 runs to 18 residues. CDR1 LNHDA and CDR2 SQIVND come from the germline V gene (reference sequence). The V gene end was trimmed by 7 bases and the J gene end by 2 bases; junction bases not matched to a gene: 14. CDR3 in amino acids: CASIPRDRGLRANYGYTF. CDR3 bases: TGTGCCAGTATCCCCCGGGACAGGGGGCTAAGGGCGAACTATGGCTACACCTTC.

This clonotype was observed many times. CDR3 loop: CSAKGFKRGRETQYF. The CDR3 coding sequence is TGCAGTGCTAAAGGGTTTAAGAGGGGGCGAGAGACCCAGTACTTC. J is TRBJ2-5 and V is TRBV20-1; 7 nucleotides agree with TRBD1. The germline CDR1 and CDR2 sequences are DFQATT and SNEGSKA (reference sequence). The CDR3 is 15 residues long. The V and J ends lost 4 bases and 4 bases, in that order; junction bases with no gene match: 12.

This clonotype appeared a few times. With a much larger clone just one base away, this may be a read error. This chain connects TRBV7-2 to TRBJ2-1; TRBD2 is a possible D gene (5 bases). The CDR3 contains 17 residues. CDR1 and CDR2 from the germline V gene are SGHTA and FQGNSA. The CDR3: CASSLRGWQVSYNERFF. In DNA form, the CDR3 reads TGTGCCAGCAGCCTAAGAGGGTGGCAGGTCTCCTACAATGAGCGGTTCTTC.

This clonotype was found once. A much larger clone is a single base away; this may be a read error. J is TRBJ1-1 and V is TRBV10-3; a weak D match, TRBD1 (5 bases). The CDR3 consists of 12 residues. Germline loops: CDR1 ENHRY, CDR2 SYGVKD. The CDR3 loop is CAMSGGNTEAFF. For the CDR3, the DNA is TGTGCCATGAGTGGGGGGAACACTGAAGCTTTCTTT.

This clonotype was picked up many times. V usage is TRBV7-8 and J usage is TRBJ2-1; D possibly corresponds to TRBD2 (6 bases). This CDR3 is built from 14 residues. Trimming left V 4 bases short and J 10 bases short, with 17 bases between. Germline V gives CDR1 SGHVS, CDR2 FQNEAQ. The CDR3 is CASSSTRGGYEQFF. In nucleotides, the CDR3 is TGTGCCAGCAGCTCGACCCGTGGGGGGTACGAGCAGTTCTTC.

This clonotype was counted at least ten times. The chain links TRBV24-1 to TRBJ1-6; perhaps TRBD1 as D (5 bases). Germline CDR1 KGHDR, CDR2 SFDVKD. Between the trimmed V and J ends, which lost 4 bases and 7 bases, there was a span of 16 bases. CDR3 size: 16 residues. The CDR3 is CATSETSGTVNSPLHF. The CDR3 bases are TGTGCCACCAGTGAAACCTCCGGGACGGTGAATTCACCCCTCCACTTT.

In regard to this clonotype: A read error may be the cause here, since a much bigger clone is one base away. The chain links TRBV5-1 to TRBJ2-7; 10 nucleotides match TRBD1. In germline, CDR1 is SGHRS, CDR2 YFSETQ. The CDR3 loop spans 15 amino acids. The junction had 4 bases not matched to a gene; V was cut back by 0 bases and J by 4 bases. CDR3 residues: CASSLDPDRGYEQYF. The CDR3 bases are TGCGCCAGCAGCTTGGACCCGGACAGGGGGTACGAGCAGTACTTC.

This clonotype was observed many times. V usage is TRBV10-2 and J usage is TRBJ2-2; TRBD1 matches 11 bases. With 2 bases clipped from V and 5 bases from J, the junction kept 10 bases outside the gene matches. Germline V CDR1 and CDR2: WSHSY, SAAADI. The CDR3 has 18 residues. Here the CDR3 reads CASSERTGGLRRTGELFF. The DNA of the CDR3 is TGCGCCAGCAGTGAGCGGACAGGGGGCCTGAGAAGAACCGGGGAGCTGTTTTTT.

In its sample, this clonotype was seen once. A much larger clone differs from this one at a single base, so this may be a read error. The chain employs TRBV6-2 or TRBV6-3 and TRBJ1-1; a possible D gene is TRBD1 (5 bases). The CDR3 contains 16 residues. Looked up from germline, CDR1 is MNHEY and CDR2 is SVGEGT. DNA of the CDR3: TGTGCCAGCAGTTACTCTCAGGGTGGGGAGAACACTGAAGCTTACTTT. It encodes CASSYSQGGENTEAYF.

For this clonotype: This may be a read error: a much more frequent sequence differs by one nucleotide. The chain is built from TRBV7-3 and TRBJ2-5, with TRBD1 matching over 8 bases. This CDR3 contains 15 residues. V shed 9 bases, J shed 5 bases, and the junction held 14 bases outside the gene matches. Germline CDR1 and CDR2: SGHTA and FQGTGA. This chain's CDR3 is CARSIGQGMLETQYF. The CDR3, as DNA: TGTGCCAGAAGCATCGGACAGGGAATGTTGGAGACCCAGTACTTC. The full variable domain, in which reference TRBV7-3 and TRBJ2-5 provide the parts outside the CDR3, is GAGVSQTPSNKVTEKGKYVELRCDPISGHTALYWYRQSLGQGPEFLIYFQGTGAADDSGLPNDRFFAVRPEGSVSTLKIQRTERGDSAVYLCARSIGQGMLETQYFGPGTRLLVL.

The table lists this clonotype with a count of one. With a much larger clone just one base away, this may be a read error. The gene calls are TRBV13 and TRBJ2-5; possibly TRBD2 for D (6 bases). This CDR3 comprises 12 residues. Germline assignment: CDR1 PRHDT and CDR2 FYEKMQ (reference sequence). The CDR3 sequence: CASSSGEETQNF. As DNA, the CDR3 is TGTGCCAGCAGCTCGGGGGAAGAGACCCAGAACTTC.

This clonotype was seen ten or more times. The gene calls are TRBV28 and TRBJ2-7, with TRBD1 matching 8 bases. The length of the CDR3 is 13 residues. Trimming removed 6 bases from V and 5 bases from J; junction bases left unmatched: 6. Germline loops: CDR1 MDHEN, CDR2 SYDVKM. The CDR3 sequence is CASRRDRRDEQYF. For the CDR3, the DNA is TGTGCCAGCAGGCGGGACAGGAGGGACGAGCAGTACTTC. Filled out from reference TRBV28 and TRBJ2-7, the complete variable domain reads DVKVTQSSRYLVKRTGEKVFLECVQDMDHENMFWYRQDPGLGLRLIYFSYDVKMKEKGDIPEGYSVSREKKERFSLILESASTNQTSMYLCASRRDRRDEQYFGPGTRLTVT.

With respect to this clonotype: Given a much more abundant clone one base away, this may be a read error. V is TRBV5-1 and J is TRBJ2-6; 9 bases are a match to TRBD1. Per germline, CDR1 SGHRS and CDR2 YFSETQ. Unmatched junction bases numbered 6, after V lost 7 bases and J lost 4 bases. This CDR3 is built from 15 residues. This chain's CDR3 is CASGGDRVGANVLTF. The CDR3 DNA is TGCGCCAGCGGCGGGGACAGGGTCGGGGCCAACGTCCTGACTTTC. Supplemented by reference TRBV5-1 and TRBJ2-6, the full variable domain reads KAGVTQTPRYLIKTRGQQVTLSCSPISGHRSVSWYQQTPGQGLQFLFEYFSETQRNKGNFPGRFSGRQFSNSRSEMNVSTLELGDSALYLCASGGDRVGANVLTFGAGSRLTVL.

Many counts were recorded for this clonotype. This chain links TRBV18 with TRBJ2-2; 9 nucleotides align to TRBD2. V was clipped by 3 bases and J by 1 base; unmatched bases: 6. Looked up from germline, CDR1 is KGHSH and CDR2 is LQKENI. The CDR3 totals 17 residues. The CDR3 sequence is CASSPGLAGVNTGELFF. Here the CDR3 DNA reads TGTGCCAGCTCACCCGGATTAGCGGGGGTGAACACCGGGGAGCTGTTTTTT.